This T cell receptor (beta chain) derives from a study of CD8 T cells in Susac syndrome. The RNA input was roughly 0.5 to 1 ug, and it was reverse transcribed with random hexamers. Across 54 Vbeta and 13 Jbeta, immunoSEQ multiplex PCR amplified TCR beta CDR3. TCRdb ran MiXCR on the immunoSEQ multiplex PCR reads and lists one entry per CDR3 protein. Found here are about 120,000 distinct CDR3 sequences, around 94% of them singletons; the top ten hold roughly 0.095%. In germline, CDR1 is SQVTM, CDR2 ANQGSEA. The ends were cut back, 7 bases at V and 0 bases at J, with 6 bases in the middle. The CDR3 covers 11 residues.

The receptor comes from a human donor in good health. J is TRBJ2-5 and V is TRBV29-1; possible D gene TRBD2, 5 bases. The sequencing sample was made of CD4+ T cells from PBMCs. As DNA, the CDR3 is TGCAGCGGCGGGTACCAAGAGACCCAGTACTTC. This codes for CSGGYQETQYF.